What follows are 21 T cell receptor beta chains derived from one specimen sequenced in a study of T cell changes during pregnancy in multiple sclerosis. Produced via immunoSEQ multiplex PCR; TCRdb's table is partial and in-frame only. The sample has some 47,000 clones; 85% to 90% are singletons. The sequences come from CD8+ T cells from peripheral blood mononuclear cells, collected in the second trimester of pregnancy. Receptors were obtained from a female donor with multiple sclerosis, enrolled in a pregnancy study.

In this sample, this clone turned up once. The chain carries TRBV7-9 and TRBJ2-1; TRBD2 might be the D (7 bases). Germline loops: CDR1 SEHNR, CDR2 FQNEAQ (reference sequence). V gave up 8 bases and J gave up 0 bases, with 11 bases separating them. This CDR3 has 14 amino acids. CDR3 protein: CASHGGPSYNEQFF. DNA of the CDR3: TGTGCCAGCCACGGGGGGCCCTCCTACAATGAGCAGTTCTTC. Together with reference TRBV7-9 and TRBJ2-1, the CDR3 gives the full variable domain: DTGVSQNPRHKITKRGQNVTFRCDPISEHNRLYWYRQTLGQGPEFLTYFQNEAQLEKSRLLSDRFSAERPKGSFSTLEIQRTEQGDSAMYLCASHGGPSYNEQFFGPGTRLTVL.

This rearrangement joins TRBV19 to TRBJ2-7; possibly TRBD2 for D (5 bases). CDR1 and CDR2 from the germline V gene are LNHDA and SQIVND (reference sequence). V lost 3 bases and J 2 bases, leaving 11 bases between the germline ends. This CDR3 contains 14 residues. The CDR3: CASSISGSTYEQYF. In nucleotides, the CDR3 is TGTGCCAGTAGTATTTCGGGGAGTACCTACGAGCAGTACTTC.

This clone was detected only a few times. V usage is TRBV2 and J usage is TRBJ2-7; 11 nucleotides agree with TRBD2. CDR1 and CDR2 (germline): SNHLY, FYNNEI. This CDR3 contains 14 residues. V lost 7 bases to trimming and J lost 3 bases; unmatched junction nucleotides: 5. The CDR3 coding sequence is TGTGCCAGCATGCTCCTAGCGGGAGGCTACGAGCAGTACTTC. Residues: CASMLLAGGYEQYF.

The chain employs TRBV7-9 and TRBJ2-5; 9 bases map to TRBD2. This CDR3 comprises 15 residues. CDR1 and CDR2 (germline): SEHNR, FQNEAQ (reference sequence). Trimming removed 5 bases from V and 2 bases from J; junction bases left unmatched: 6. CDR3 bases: TGTGCCAGCAGCGCCGCGGGGGGGCAACAAGAGACCCAGTACTTC. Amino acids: CASSAAGGQQETQYF.

The CDR3 sequence is CASRGQGDTEAFF. CDR3 in DNA: TGTGCCAGCAGGGGACAGGGCGACACTGAAGCTTTCTTT. V is TRBV13 and J is TRBJ1-1; TRBD1 matches 9 bases. The junction had 2 bases not matched to a gene; V was cut back by 6 bases and J by 3 bases. Per the germline V gene, CDR1 is PRHDT and CDR2 is FYEKMQ (reference sequence). This CDR3 is built from 13 residues.

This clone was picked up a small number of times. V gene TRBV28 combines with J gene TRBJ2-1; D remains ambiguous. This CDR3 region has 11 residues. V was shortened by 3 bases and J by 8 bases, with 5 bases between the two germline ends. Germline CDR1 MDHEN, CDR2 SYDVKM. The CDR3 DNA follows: TGTGCCAGCAGTTTCGCGCATGAGCAGTTCTTC. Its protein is CASSFAHEQFF.

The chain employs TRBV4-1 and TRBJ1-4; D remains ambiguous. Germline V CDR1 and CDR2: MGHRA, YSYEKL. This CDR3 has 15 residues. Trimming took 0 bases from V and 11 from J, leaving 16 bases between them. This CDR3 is CASSQEPGLSGKLFF. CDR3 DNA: TGCGCCAGCAGCCAAGAACCGGGCCTAAGCGGGAAACTGTTTTTT.

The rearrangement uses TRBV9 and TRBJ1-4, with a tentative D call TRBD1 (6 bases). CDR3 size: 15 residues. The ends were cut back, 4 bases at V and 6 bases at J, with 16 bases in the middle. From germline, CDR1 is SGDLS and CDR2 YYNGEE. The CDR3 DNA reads TGTGCCAGCAGCCCCAAGGGGGTGGAGGATGAAAAACTGTTTTTT. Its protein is CASSPKGVEDEKLFF.

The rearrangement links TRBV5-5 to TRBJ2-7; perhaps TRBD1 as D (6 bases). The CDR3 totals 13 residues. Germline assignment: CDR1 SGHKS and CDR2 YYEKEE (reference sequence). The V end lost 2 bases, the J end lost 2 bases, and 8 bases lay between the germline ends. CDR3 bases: TGTGCCAGCAGCTTACACAGGGCCTACGAGCAGTACTTC. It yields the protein CASSLHRAYEQYF.

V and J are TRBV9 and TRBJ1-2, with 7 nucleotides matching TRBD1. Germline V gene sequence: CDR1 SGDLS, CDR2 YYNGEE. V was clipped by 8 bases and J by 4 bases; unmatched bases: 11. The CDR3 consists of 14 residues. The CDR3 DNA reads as TGTGCCAGTACGCCCCGGGACAGCAGCTATGGCTACACCTTC. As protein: CASTPRDSSYGYTF.

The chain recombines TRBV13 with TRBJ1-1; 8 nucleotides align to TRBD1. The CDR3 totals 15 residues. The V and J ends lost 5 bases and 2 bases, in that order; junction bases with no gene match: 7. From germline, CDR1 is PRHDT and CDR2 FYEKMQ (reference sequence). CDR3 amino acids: CASSPRDRLNTEAFF. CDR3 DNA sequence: TGTGCCAGCAGCCCCCGGGACAGGCTAAACACTGAAGCTTTCTTT.

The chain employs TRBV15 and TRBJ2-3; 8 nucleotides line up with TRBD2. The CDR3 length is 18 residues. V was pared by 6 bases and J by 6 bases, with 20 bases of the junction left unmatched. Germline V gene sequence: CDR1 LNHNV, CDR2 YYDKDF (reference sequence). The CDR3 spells CATRTGSLRGVAGDTQYF. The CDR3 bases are TGTGCCACCAGAACCGGCTCCCTGCGGGGGGTGGCAGGGGATACGCAGTATTTT.

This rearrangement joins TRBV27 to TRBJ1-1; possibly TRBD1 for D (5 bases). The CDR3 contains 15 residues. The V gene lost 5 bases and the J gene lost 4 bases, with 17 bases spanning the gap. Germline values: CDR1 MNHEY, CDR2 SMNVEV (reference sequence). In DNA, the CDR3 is TGTGCCAGCAGTCCATCCTCCGACAGTTTCACTGAAGCTTTCTTT. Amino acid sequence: CASSPSSDSFTEAFF.

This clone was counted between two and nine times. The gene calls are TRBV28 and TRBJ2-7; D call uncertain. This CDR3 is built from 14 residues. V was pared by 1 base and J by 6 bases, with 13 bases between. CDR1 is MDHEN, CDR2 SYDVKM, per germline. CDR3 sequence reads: CASSLFPGTVEQYF. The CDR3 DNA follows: TGTGCCAGCAGTTTATTTCCAGGCACGGTCGAGCAGTACTTC.

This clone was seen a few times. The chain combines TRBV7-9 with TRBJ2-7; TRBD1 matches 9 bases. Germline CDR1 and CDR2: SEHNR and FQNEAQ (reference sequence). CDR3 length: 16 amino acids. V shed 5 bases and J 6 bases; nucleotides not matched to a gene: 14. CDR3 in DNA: TGTGCCAGCAGCATTCCGGGACAGGGAATCCGAGGCGAGCAGTACTTC. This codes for CASSIPGQGIRGEQYF. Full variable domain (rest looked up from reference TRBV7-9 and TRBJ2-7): DTGVSQNPRHKITKRGQNVTFRCDPISEHNRLYWYRQTLGQGPEFLTYFQNEAQLEKSRLLSDRFSAERPKGSFSTLEIQRTEQGDSAMYLCASSIPGQGIRGEQYFGPGTRLTVT.

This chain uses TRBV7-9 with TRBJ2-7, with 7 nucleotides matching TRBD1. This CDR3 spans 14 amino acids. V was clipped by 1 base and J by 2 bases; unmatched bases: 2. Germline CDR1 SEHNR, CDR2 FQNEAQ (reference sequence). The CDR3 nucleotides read TGTGCCAGCAGCTTAGAAGGGACAGCCTACGAGCAGTACTTC. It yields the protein CASSLEGTAYEQYF.

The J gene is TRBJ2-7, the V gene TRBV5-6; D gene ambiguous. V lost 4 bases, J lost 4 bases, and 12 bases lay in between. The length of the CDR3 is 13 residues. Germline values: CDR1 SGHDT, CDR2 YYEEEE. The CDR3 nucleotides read TGTGCCAGCAGCACACAGTTTGGTTACGAGCAGTACTTC. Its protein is CASSTQFGYEQYF.

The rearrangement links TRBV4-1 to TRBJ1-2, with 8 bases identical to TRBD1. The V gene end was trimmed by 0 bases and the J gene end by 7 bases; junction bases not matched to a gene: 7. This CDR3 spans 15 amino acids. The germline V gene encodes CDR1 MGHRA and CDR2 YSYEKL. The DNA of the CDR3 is TGCGCCAGCAGCCAAGATGGGACAGGTTTCGTTGGCTACACCTTC. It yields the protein CASSQDGTGFVGYTF.

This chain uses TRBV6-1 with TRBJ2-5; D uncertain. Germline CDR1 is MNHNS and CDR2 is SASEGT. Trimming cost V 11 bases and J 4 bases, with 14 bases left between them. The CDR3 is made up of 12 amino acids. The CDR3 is CASQVDIETQYF. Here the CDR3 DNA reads TGTGCCTCGCAGGTAGATATAGAGACCCAGTACTTC.

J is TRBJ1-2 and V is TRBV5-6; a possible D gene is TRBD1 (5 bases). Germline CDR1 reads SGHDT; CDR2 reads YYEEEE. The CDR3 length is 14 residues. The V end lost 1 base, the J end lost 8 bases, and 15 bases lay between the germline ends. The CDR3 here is CASSLPGPFSGYTF. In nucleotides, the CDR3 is TGTGCCAGCAGCTTGCCAGGGCCGTTTAGCGGCTACACCTTC.

In DNA, the CDR3 is TGTGCCAGCAGCTCTCTTAGCGGCACTCAGACCCAGTACTTC. As protein: CASSSLSGTQTQYF. This chain links TRBV7-6 with TRBJ2-5; tentative D call: TRBD2 (6 bases). The CDR3 runs to 14 residues. V dropped 4 bases and J dropped 6 bases, with 15 bases sitting between them. Per the germline V gene, CDR1 is SGHVS and CDR2 is FNYEAQ.